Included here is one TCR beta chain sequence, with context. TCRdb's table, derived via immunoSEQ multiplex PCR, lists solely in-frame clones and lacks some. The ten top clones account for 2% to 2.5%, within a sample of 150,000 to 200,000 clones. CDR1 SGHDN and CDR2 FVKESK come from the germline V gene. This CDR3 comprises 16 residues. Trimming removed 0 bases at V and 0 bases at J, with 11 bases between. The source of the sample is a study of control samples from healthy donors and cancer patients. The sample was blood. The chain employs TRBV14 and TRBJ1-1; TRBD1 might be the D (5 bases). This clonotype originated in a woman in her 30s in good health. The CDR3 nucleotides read TGTGCCAGCAGCCAAGATTGGGGCAGGTTGAACACTGAAGCTTTCTTT. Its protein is CASSQDWGRLNTEAFF.